This T cell receptor beta chain was identified in a study of graft-versus-host responses after intestinal transplantation. Across the whole study: Each recipient received anti-thymocyte globulin induction, then tacrolimus and steroids for 2 to 3 years. Regarding the study as a whole: Early post-transplant HvG declines were associated with peak circulating GvH clone levels. Recipient-marrow GvH clones were detected, some having first appeared in ileum or blood.

Repertoires were generated with immunoSEQ multiplex PCR, while TCRdb's copy carries only in-frame clones and drops some. The top ten hold around 0.12% of the sample, which has around 120,000 clones, around 93% seen once. The CDR3 is made up of 15 amino acids. The ends were cut back, 0 bases at V and 3 bases at J, with 9 bases in the middle. CDR1 and CDR2 (germline): MNHNY, SVGAGI (reference sequence). To note about this clone: Its specificity is not known.

The sample here was unstimulated CD4+ T cells sorted from spleen or lymph node cells, taken before intestinal transplant. V gene TRBV6-6 combines with J gene TRBJ1-3; a possible D gene is TRBD1 (5 bases). This receptor was taken from a human donor who received an intestinal transplant. The DNA for the CDR3 is TGTGCCAGCAGTTACTCGGGGGTTGTTGGAAACACCATATATTTT. This translates into CASSYSGVVGNTIYF.